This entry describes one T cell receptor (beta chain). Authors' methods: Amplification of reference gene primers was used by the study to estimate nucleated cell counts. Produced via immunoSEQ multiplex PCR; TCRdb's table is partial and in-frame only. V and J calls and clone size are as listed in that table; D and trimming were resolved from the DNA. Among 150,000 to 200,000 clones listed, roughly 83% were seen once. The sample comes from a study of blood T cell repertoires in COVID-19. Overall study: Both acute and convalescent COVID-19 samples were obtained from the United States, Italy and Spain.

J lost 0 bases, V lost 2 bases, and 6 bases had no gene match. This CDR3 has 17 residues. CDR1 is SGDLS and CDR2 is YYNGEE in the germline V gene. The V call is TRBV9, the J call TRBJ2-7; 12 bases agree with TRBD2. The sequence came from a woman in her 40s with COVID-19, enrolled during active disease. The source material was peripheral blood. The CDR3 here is CASSVGLAGTTSYEQYF. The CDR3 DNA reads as TGTGCCAGCAGCGTGGGACTAGCGGGCACCACCTCCTACGAGCAGTACTTC.